Given below is one T cell receptor (beta chain) in context. Repertoires were generated with immunoSEQ multiplex PCR, while TCRdb's copy carries only in-frame clones and drops some. This table has approximately 100,000 clones, about 92% appearing once. This record belongs to a study of T cell changes during pregnancy in multiple sclerosis. CDR1 KGHSH and CDR2 LQKENI come from the germline V gene. This CDR3 is built from 15 residues. Trimming pared 3 bases from V and 4 bases from J, leaving 14 bases between. The receptor was derived from a female donor with multiple sclerosis, enrolled in a pregnancy study. The genes are TRBV18 and TRBJ2-3; D might be TRBD1 (6 bases). Specimen: peripheral blood, collected in the second trimester of pregnancy. The CDR3: CASSPPAGAPDTQYF. Written as DNA, the CDR3 is TGTGCCAGCTCACCCCCGGCAGGGGCCCCAGATACGCAGTATTTT. The complete variable domain, with remaining parts taken from reference TRBV18 and TRBJ2-3, reads NAGVMQNPRHLVRRRGQEARLRCSPMKGHSHVYWYRQLPEEGLKFMVYLQKENIIDESGMPKERFSAEFPKEGPSILRIQQVVRGDSAAYFCASSPPAGAPDTQYFGPGTRLTVL.